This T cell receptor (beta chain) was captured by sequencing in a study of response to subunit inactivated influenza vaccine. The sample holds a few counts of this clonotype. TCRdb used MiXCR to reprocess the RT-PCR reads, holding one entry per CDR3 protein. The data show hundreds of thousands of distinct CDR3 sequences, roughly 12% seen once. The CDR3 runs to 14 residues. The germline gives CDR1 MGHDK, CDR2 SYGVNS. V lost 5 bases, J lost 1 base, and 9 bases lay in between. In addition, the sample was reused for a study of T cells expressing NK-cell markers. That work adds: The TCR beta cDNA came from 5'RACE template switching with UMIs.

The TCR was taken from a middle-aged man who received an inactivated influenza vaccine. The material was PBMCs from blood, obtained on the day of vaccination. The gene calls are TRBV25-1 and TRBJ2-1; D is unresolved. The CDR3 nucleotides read TGTGCCAGCAGTTCCCCTAGGTCCTACAATGAGCAGTTCTTC. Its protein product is CASSSPRSYNEQFF. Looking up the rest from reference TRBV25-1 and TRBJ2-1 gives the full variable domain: EADIYQTPRYLVIGTGKKITLECSQTMGHDKMYWYQQDPGMELHLIHYSYGVNSTEKGDLSSESTVSRIRTEHFPLTLESARPSHTSQYLCASSSPRSYNEQFFGPGTRLTVL.